One and the same sample provided the 7 T cell receptor beta chains below, sequenced in a study of blood T cell repertoires in COVID-19. Produced via immunoSEQ multiplex PCR; TCRdb's table is partial and in-frame only. The repertoire holds about 350,000 clones, with almost 90% as singletons. The sample comprised PBMCs or T cells enriched from blood (not recorded which). All receptors derive from a woman aged 30 to 39 who had been exposed to COVID-19.

This chain links TRBV5-4 with TRBJ2-1, with 9 positions matching TRBD2. V was pared by 7 bases and J by 8 bases, with 13 bases of the junction left unmatched. CDR3 length: 15 amino acids. The germline gives CDR1 SGHNT, CDR2 YYREEE (reference sequence). The CDR3 region has the DNA TGTGCCAGCGGATCCCCCGGGACTAGCCACTATGAGCAGTTCTTC. Residues: CASGSPGTSHYEQFF. The full variable domain, its missing parts supplied by reference TRBV5-4 and TRBJ2-1, is ETGVTQSPTHLIKTRGQQVTLRCSSQSGHNTVSWYQQALGQGPQFIFQYYREEENGRGNFPPRFSGLQFPNYSSELNVNALELDDSALYLCASGSPGTSHYEQFFGPGTRLTVL.

The chain links TRBV5-1 to TRBJ2-7; TRBD1 aligns across 7 bases. V shed 5 bases, J shed 5 bases, and the junction held 13 bases outside the gene matches. Germline CDR1 is SGHRS and CDR2 is YFSETQ. The CDR3 has 15 residues. The chain's CDR3 is CASSKMTGLNDEQYF. The CDR3 DNA reads TGCGCCAGCAGTAAAATGACAGGGCTGAACGACGAGCAGTACTTC. The full variable domain, with the rest looked up from reference TRBV5-1 and TRBJ2-7, is KAGVTQTPRYLIKTRGQQVTLSCSPISGHRSVSWYQQTPGQGLQFLFEYFSETQRNKGNFPGRFSGRQFSNSRSEMNVSTLELGDSALYLCASSKMTGLNDEQYFGPGTRLTVT.

This clone was detected only a few times. The chain couples TRBV5-1 to TRBJ2-7; TRBD1 aligns across 9 bases. Per germline, CDR1 SGHRS and CDR2 YFSETQ. The J segment lost 5 bases and the V segment lost 4 bases, leaving 10 bases of the junction unmatched. The CDR3 spans 15 residues. The CDR3 loop reads CASSGMTGGVHEQYF. CDR3 coding DNA: TGCGCCAGCAGCGGGATGACAGGGGGAGTCCACGAGCAGTACTTC.

This clone came up a few times. V is TRBV7-2 and J is TRBJ1-5; no reliable D call. There are 15 residues in the CDR3. Germline loops: CDR1 SGHTA, CDR2 FQGNSA. V lost 2 bases to trimming and J lost 3 bases, with 11 bases between them. As DNA, the CDR3 is TGTGCCAGCAGCTTAACCAGAAGAACCAATCAGCCCCAGCATTTT. This gives the protein CASSLTRRTNQPQHF.

Turning to this clone: This same CDR3 is encoded by further DNA sequences in the sample. The gene calls are TRBV2 and TRBJ2-7, with D unclear. CDR1 is SNHLY and CDR2 is FYNNEI in the germline V gene. The CDR3 extends over 12 amino acids. The germline V and J ends were trimmed by 3 bases and 4 bases, with 7 bases remaining between them. The CDR3: CASSDSVYEQYF. In DNA form, the CDR3 reads TGTGCCAGCAGTGATTCAGTGTACGAGCAGTACTTC.

The rearrangement links TRBV4-2 to TRBJ2-1, with 14 bases fitting TRBD2. Germline V gives CDR1 LGHNA, CDR2 YNFKEQ. J was trimmed by 3 bases and V by 2 bases; bases with no gene match: 6. The CDR3 length is 18 residues. CDR3 amino acids: CASSQQGLAGAGYNEQFF. The CDR3 DNA reads TGTGCCAGCAGCCAACAGGGACTAGCGGGAGCGGGCTACAATGAGCAGTTCTTC.

The gene calls are TRBV20-1 and TRBJ1-1, with D possibly matching TRBD1 (5 bases). There are 10 residues in the CDR3. CDR1 is DFQATT and CDR2 is SNEGSKA in the germline V gene (reference sequence). Trimming removed 7 bases from V and 8 bases from J, with 11 bases in between. For the CDR3, the DNA is TGCAGTGGCTCCCGGGGGGAAGCTTTCTTT. Its translation is CSGSRGEAFF.